One and the same sample provided the 6 T cell receptor beta chains below, sequenced in a study of cytomegalovirus exposure and HLA in healthy donors. The primer mix had 60 Vbeta and 13 Jbeta primers. Sequencing was performed with immunoSEQ multiplex PCR; in TCRdb, only in-frame clones are kept and a portion is missing. The data show around 150,000 clones, around 80% seen once. Source material: PBMCs. The receptors shown here come from a male donor in good health and CMV-seropositive.

The chain carries TRBV11-1 and TRBJ2-5, with a weak D call TRBD2 (5 bases). This CDR3 region has 14 residues. Trimming cost V 5 bases and J 7 bases, with 17 bases left between them. Germline lookup yields CDR1 SGHAT and CDR2 FQDESV (reference sequence). The CDR3, as DNA: TGTGCCAGCAGCCCGGACTTCTATCTCGGGACCCAGTACTTC. It translates to CASSPDFYLGTQYF. The full variable domain, rest sourced from reference TRBV11-1 and TRBJ2-5, is EAEVAQSPRYKITEKSQAVAFWCDPISGHATLYWYRQILGQGPELLVQFQDESVVDDSQLPKDRFSAERLKGVDSTLKIQPAELGDSAMYLCASSPDFYLGTQYFGPGTRLLVL.

The J gene is TRBJ2-7, the V gene TRBV19; D is possibly TRBD2 (6 bases). The germline CDR1 and CDR2 sequences are LNHDA and SQIVND (reference sequence). This CDR3 contains 13 residues. Trimming took off 6 bases at V and 5 bases at J, with 14 bases between the two ends. CDR3 residues: CASRPRGTHEQYF. The CDR3 bases are TGTGCCAGTAGGCCGCGGGGAACCCACGAGCAGTACTTC.

This sequence joins TRBV6-5 and TRBJ2-7; no reliable D call. The V end lost 5 bases, the J end lost 0 bases, and 11 bases lay between the germline ends. The CDR3 runs to 14 residues. Germline V gene sequence: CDR1 MNHEY, CDR2 SVGAGI. The CDR3 here is CASSALPSSYEQYF. CDR3 nucleotides: TGTGCCAGCAGTGCTCTCCCCAGCTCCTACGAGCAGTACTTC.

This clone has just one count. The chain couples TRBV7-8 to TRBJ2-5; the match to TRBD2 covers 12 bases. Germline trimming cut 5 bases from V and 4 bases from J; bases unmatched to any gene: 8. Germline CDR1 is SGHVS and CDR2 is FQNEAQ. The CDR3 consists of 16 residues. The CDR3 DNA reads TGTGCCAGCAGCGGACTAGCGGGAAACGGGGTAGAGACCCAGTACTTC. Amino acids: CASSGLAGNGVETQYF.

The J gene is TRBJ1-1, the V gene TRBV27; D ambiguous. CDR3 length: 14 amino acids. V lost 5 bases to trimming and J lost 1 base, with 11 bases between them. CDR1 is MNHEY, CDR2 SMNVEV, per germline (reference sequence). CDR3 sequence reads: CASSPSQKNTEAFF. In DNA, the CDR3 is TGTGCCAGCAGTCCGTCACAGAAGAACACTGAAGCTTTCTTT.

This chain connects TRBV14 to TRBJ2-5; weak D call: TRBD2 (5 bases). The length of the CDR3 is 13 residues. V lost 3 bases to trimming and J lost 5 bases, with 10 bases between them. Germline CDR1 SGHDN, CDR2 FVKESK. DNA of the CDR3: TGTGCCAGCAGCCAGGACTCGGTCGAGACCCAGTACTTC. Translated: CASSQDSVETQYF.